The 15 T cell receptor beta chains listed next were all sequenced from one sample in a study of naive and memory T cell subsets. An equimolar mix of two oligonucleotides served as the beta constant-region primer for TRBC1 and TRBC2. Nested alpha and beta constant-region primers with the SP2 primer drove four PCR rounds on ligated cDNA. A single record per CDR3 protein comes from TCRdb applying MiXCR to the UMI-ligation and nested PCR reads. The sample lists about 23,000 distinct CDR3 sequences; about 10% were seen once. Sequenced input: central memory CD8+ T cells from blood. The receptors shown here come from a human donor in good health.

This clonotype was detected only a few times. The V gene is TRBV28, the J gene TRBJ2-7, with TRBD1 matching over 9 bases. V shed 8 bases, J shed 1 base, and the junction held 9 bases outside the gene matches. CDR1 is MDHEN and CDR2 is SYDVKM in the germline V gene. This CDR3 contains 15 residues. The CDR3 spells CASLGWTGDSYEQYF. CDR3 nucleotide sequence: TGTGCCAGCCTTGGGTGGACAGGGGATTCCTACGAGCAGTACTTC.

The gene calls are TRBV6-1 and TRBJ2-5; 7 nucleotides match TRBD1. CDR1 and CDR2 (germline): MNHNS, SASEGT. V lost 1 base to trimming and J lost 0 bases; unmatched junction nucleotides: 2. The CDR3 has 15 residues. This CDR3 reads CASSEETGNQETQYF. DNA for the CDR3: TGTGCCAGCAGTGAAGAGACAGGGAACCAAGAGACCCAGTACTTC.

The genes are TRBV19 and TRBJ2-1; D might be TRBD1 or TRBD2, each matching 5 bases. CDR1 and CDR2 (germline): LNHDA, SQIVND (reference sequence). V lost 0 bases, J lost 10 bases, and 10 bases lay in between. The CDR3 contains 13 residues. The DNA for the CDR3 is TGTGCCAGTAGTATAGATCCGTGGGACGAGCAGTTCTTC. Translating it yields CASSIDPWDEQFF.

This clonotype was seen many times. V usage is TRBV6-2 or TRBV6-3 and J usage is TRBJ2-2; no reliable D call. Germline CDR1 MNHEY, CDR2 SVGEGT. Trimming stripped 0 bases from V and 5 bases from J, with 4 bases between. This CDR3 is built from 13 residues. The CDR3 coding sequence is TGTGCCAGCAGTTACTCTAGTACCGGGGAGCTGTTTTTT. Translated: CASSYSSTGELFF.

V usage is TRBV19 and J usage is TRBJ2-1, with 9 positions matching TRBD2. J gave up 9 bases and V 5 bases, and 14 bases lay outside the gene matches. The CDR3 runs 16 residues. Germline V CDR1 and CDR2: LNHDA, SQIVND (reference sequence). The CDR3 DNA sequence: TGTGCCAGTAGTTCATCTTGGGTAGCGGGAGCAATTGAGCAGTTCTTC. Amino acid sequence: CASSSSWVAGAIEQFF.

This chain joins TRBV15 and TRBJ1-1; perhaps TRBD1 as D (6 bases). Per the germline V gene, CDR1 is LNHNV and CDR2 is YYDKDF (reference sequence). The CDR3 sequence is 14 residues long. V lost 8 bases, J lost 4 bases, and 17 bases lay in between. The chain's CDR3 is CATRPGGLGTEAFF. The DNA of the CDR3 is TGTGCCACCCGTCCTGGGGGGCTTGGCACTGAAGCTTTCTTT.

This clonotype was found a few times. The chain has TRBV3-1 and TRBJ1-5; no definite D call. From germline, CDR1 is LGHDT and CDR2 YNNKEL (reference sequence). V lost 2 bases and J 2 bases, leaving 13 bases between the germline ends. The CDR3 is 16 amino acids. CDR3 bases: TGTGCCAGCAGCCAATGGAGAGGGTTAGGCAATCAGCCCCAGCATTTT. Amino acid sequence: CASSQWRGLGNQPQHF.

This clonotype appeared many times. The V gene is TRBV6-4, the J gene TRBJ2-2; perhaps TRBD2 as D (6 bases). From germline, CDR1 is MRHNA and CDR2 SNTAGT. This CDR3 has 14 amino acids. Trimming pared 0 bases from V and 8 bases from J, leaving 10 bases between. The DNA of the CDR3 is TGTGCCAGCAGTGACTCGGGGGGATCGGGGGAGCTGTTTTTT. Its translation is CASSDSGGSGELFF.

This clonotype was observed a handful of times. The V gene is TRBV12-3 or TRBV12-4, the J gene TRBJ2-1; no clear D. Trimming left V 1 base short and J 7 bases short, with 5 bases between. CDR3 length: 12 residues. The CDR3 DNA sequence: TGTGCCAGCAGTTTAGTGGAAAATGAGCAGTTCTTC. Amino acids: CASSLVENEQFF.

This clonotype appeared a few times. V is TRBV9 and J is TRBJ2-7; 13 bases align to TRBD2. The germline CDR1 and CDR2 sequences are SGDLS and YYNGEE. The V segment lost 4 bases and the J segment 2 bases; nucleotides outside the gene matches: 6. The CDR3 loop spans 16 amino acids. The CDR3 here is CASSPRLAGGAYEQYF. CDR3 nucleotides: TGTGCCAGCAGCCCCCGACTAGCGGGAGGCGCCTACGAGCAGTACTTC.

By frequency in the sample, this clonotype is medium-sized (0.01 to 0.1%). The V call is TRBV7-9, the J call TRBJ2-1; possibly TRBD2 for D (6 bases). Germline CDR1 is SEHNR and CDR2 is FQNEAQ (reference sequence). This CDR3 contains 17 residues. The V end lost 5 bases, the J end lost 7 bases, and 24 bases lay between the germline ends. The CDR3 DNA sequence: TGTGCCAGCAGCCCGCGAACCGGGACCTGGGGGGATAATGAGCAGTTCTTC. Protein: CASSPRTGTWGDNEQFF.

By sample fraction, this clonotype is medium-sized. The chain combines TRBV20-1 with TRBJ2-7, with TRBD1 as a possible D gene (6 bases). The CDR3 is made up of 13 amino acids. From germline, CDR1 is DFQATT and CDR2 SNEGSKA (reference sequence). Trimming left V 6 bases short and J 3 bases short, with 15 bases between. The CDR3 region has the DNA TGCAGTGCCAGGGAAAACAGGGACTACGAGCAGTACTTC. Its translation is CSARENRDYEQYF.

This clonotype was recorded many times. V usage is TRBV3-1 and J usage is TRBJ2-7, with D unclear. The V end lost 0 bases, the J end lost 4 bases, and 7 bases lay between the germline ends. The CDR3 is 13 residues long. Germline lookup yields CDR1 LGHDT and CDR2 YNNKEL (reference sequence). CDR3 in DNA: TGTGCCAGCAGCCAAGATCTCGGGTACGAGCAGTACTTC. Protein product: CASSQDLGYEQYF.

This clonotype was counted ten times or more. This chain joins TRBV15 and TRBJ2-7, with 7 bases matching TRBD1. Germline V lookup: CDR1 LNHNV, CDR2 YYDKDF (reference sequence). J lost 2 bases, V lost 1 base, and 5 bases had no gene match. This CDR3 contains 15 residues. CDR3 in DNA: TGTGCCACCAGCAGAGGCGACAGGGATCCCTACGAGCAGTACTTC. As protein: CATSRGDRDPYEQYF. Full variable domain (rest looked up from reference TRBV15 and TRBJ2-7): DAMVIQNPRYQVTQFGKPVTLSCSQTLNHNVMYWYQQKSSQAPKLLFHYYDKDFNNEADTPDNFQSRRPNTSFCFLDIRSPGLGDTAMYLCATSRGDRDPYEQYFGPGTRLTVT.

There are a few counts of this clonotype. The rearrangement links TRBV5-5 to TRBJ1-3, with D perhaps matching TRBD1 (6 bases). CDR3 length: 14 residues. Germline V lookup: CDR1 SGHKS, CDR2 YYEKEE (reference sequence). Trimming removed 1 base from V and 4 bases from J, with 9 bases in between. CDR3 loop: CASSLTTGGNTIYF. The CDR3, as DNA: TGTGCCAGCAGCTTGACGACAGGAGGAAACACCATATATTTT.